This T cell receptor (beta chain) is drawn from a study of blood T cell repertoires in COVID-19. Across the study: Samples of COVID-19 (acute and convalescent) were obtained from the United States, Italy and Spain. In each case, the material was cDNA or gDNA derived from T cells, B-cell-depleted T cells, or PBMCs.

Per the original methods: Reference gene primer amplification yielded estimated nucleated cell counts. Produced via immunoSEQ multiplex PCR; TCRdb's table is partial and in-frame only. That table is the source of V, J and clone size, and D and trimming were worked out from the DNA. The data contain around 120,000 clones, over 65% of them singletons. The CDR3 is 13 residues long. V gave up 8 bases and J gave up 1 base; unmatched junction bases: 4. Germline values: CDR1 MNHEY, CDR2 SMNVEV (reference sequence). V is TRBV27 and J is TRBJ1-1; TRBD1 matches 7 bases. The sequenced sample was peripheral blood. The TCR originated in a man in his sixties or seventies with acute or convalescent COVID-19. CDR3 sequence (DNA): TGTGCCAGCTCCCAGGGGGGGAACACTGAAGCTTTCTTT. The encoded protein is CASSQGGNTEAFF.